This record covers a single TCR beta chain. No antigen is known for it. The data were produced by immunoSEQ multiplex PCR, yet TCRdb's version contains in-frame clones alone and is incomplete. The data hold roughly 700,000 clones, with approximately 79% observed a single time. V was pared by 5 bases and J by 2 bases, with 9 bases between. CDR1 and CDR2 from the germline V gene are MNHEY and SVGAGI. The CDR3 covers 13 residues. This specimen belongs to a study of shared clonotypes between healthy human individuals. Study-level results: Generation probability values for non-shared clonotypes were lower than those for clonotypes shared by all four donors.

This rearrangement joins TRBV6-5 to TRBJ1-2; no firm D call. The TCR comes from a woman aged 25 to 39 in good health. Source material: memory CD4+ T cells sorted from blood. Subset in this sample: CD45RA-negative fraction. CDR3 residues: CASSRTVNYGYTF. The DNA of the CDR3 is TGTGCCAGCAGTCGGACTGTAAACTATGGCTACACCTTC.